The TCR beta chain described here comes from a study of Tregs in tolerant kidney transplant recipients. Study results and caveats: Antigen-driven expansion was suggested because donor-specific Tregs expanded more than all Tregs in tolerant patients. Few patients were studied, so findings need validation in larger groups. Tregs expanded with activated donor B cells seemed most donor-specific.

Recipients received nonmyeloablative bone marrow transplants from related graft donors, with transient mixed chimerism. Unstimulated regulatory T cells (CD4+CD25+CD127-), CD4+CD25- non-regulatory cells, CD4 and CD8 cells were FACS-sorted from thawed PBMCs. CDR1 is GTSNPN, CDR2 SVGIG, per germline (reference sequence). The CDR3 runs to 14 residues. Sequencing was performed with immunoSEQ multiplex PCR; in TCRdb, only in-frame clones are kept and a portion is missing. In the table there are 95,000 or so clones, roughly 93% of which are singletons. Points on this clone: Antigen specificity is unknown.

The chain employs TRBV30 and TRBJ2-5; D perhaps matches TRBD1 (5 bases). The end of the DNA is better explained by TRBJ2-7, so the J call may be wrong. The sequencing here drew on CD4+ T cells from blood (PBMCs), taken 12 months after the transplant. This clonotype was sampled from a human patient who received a combined kidney and bone marrow transplant. The graft donor may be the source of some T cells. The CDR3 spells CAWSAGYGTYEQYF. The CDR3 bases are TGTGCCTGGAGTGCAGGGTACGGCACCTACGAGCAGTACTTC.